These 19 T cell receptor beta chains share one sample of origin, sequenced in a study of T cell changes during pregnancy in multiple sclerosis. Generated by immunoSEQ multiplex PCR, the TCRdb table keeps only in-frame clones and is missing some. The sample has 20,000 to 25,000 clones; roughly nine tenths are singletons. Sequencing used CD8+ T cells from peripheral blood mononuclear cells, obtained in the first trimester of pregnancy. Receptor source: a female donor in good health, enrolled as a control in a pregnancy study.

The chain combines TRBV13 with TRBJ2-7; 9 bases align to TRBD2. CDR3 length: 15 amino acids. J was trimmed by 2 bases and V by 3 bases; bases with no gene match: 5. Germline CDR1 is PRHDT and CDR2 is FYEKMQ (reference sequence). The CDR3, as DNA: TGTGCCAGCAGCTTGGGGCGGGGGGGGGCCTACGAGCAGTACTTC. Translated: CASSLGRGGAYEQYF.

The rearrangement joins TRBV5-1 to TRBJ2-7; 8 positions agree with TRBD1. Trimming removed 2 bases from V and 4 bases from J; junction bases left unmatched: 5. CDR3 length equals 14 residues. Looked up from germline, CDR1 is SGHRS and CDR2 is YFSETQ. CDR3 sequence: CASSFGQGPYEQYF. CDR3 nucleotides: TGCGCCAGCAGCTTTGGACAGGGCCCTTACGAGCAGTACTTC.

The gene calls are TRBV6-6 and TRBJ2-5, with 7 nucleotides matching TRBD1. Germline CDR1 and CDR2: MNHNY and SVGAGI (reference sequence). The V gene end was trimmed by 10 bases and the J gene end by 4 bases; junction bases not matched to a gene: 6. CDR3 length: 12 amino acids. Here the CDR3 reads CATEQGSETQYF. CDR3 DNA: TGTGCCACCGAACAGGGGTCAGAGACCCAGTACTTC.

V usage is TRBV28 and J usage is TRBJ1-3; possibly TRBD1 for D (6 bases). The germline CDR1 and CDR2 sequences are MDHEN and SYDVKM. The CDR3 runs 14 residues. Trimming took 2 bases from V and 2 from J, leaving 7 bases between them. CDR3 region: CASSLQGPGNTIYF. CDR3 coding DNA: TGTGCCAGCAGTTTACAGGGGCCTGGAAACACCATATATTTT.

In its sample, this clone was seen a few times. CDR3 region: CASSPTGTTNTGELFF. The CDR3 DNA is TGTGCCAGCAGCCCAACCGGGACTACGAACACCGGGGAGCTGTTTTTT. The rearrangement links TRBV4-2 to TRBJ2-2; TRBD2 agrees at 7 bases. V was clipped by 4 bases and J by 0 bases; unmatched bases: 5. The CDR3 runs 16 residues. Germline CDR1 reads LGHNA; CDR2 reads YNFKEQ.

The genes are TRBV28 and TRBJ1-1, with D possibly being TRBD1 (6 bases). This CDR3 has 15 residues. Germline CDR1 and CDR2: MDHEN and SYDVKM. Trimming took off 3 bases at V and 4 bases at J, with 15 bases between the two ends. CDR3 loop: CASSFAGGLGTEAFF. In nucleotides, the CDR3 is TGTGCCAGCAGTTTCGCGGGGGGCCTGGGCACTGAAGCTTTCTTT.

CDR3 DNA: TGTGCCAGCACCGGGACAGCTAACACTGAAGCTTTCTTT. Translating gives CASTGTANTEAFF. V and J are TRBV7-4 and TRBJ1-1, with 7 nucleotides matching TRBD1. The CDR3 has 13 residues. J was trimmed by 2 bases and V by 7 bases; bases with no gene match: 4. Germline lookup yields CDR1 SGHVT and CDR2 SQSDAQ.

The chain combines TRBV4-2 with TRBJ2-5; 14 bases match TRBD2. J was trimmed by 5 bases and V by 1 base; bases with no gene match: 3. The CDR3 sequence is 16 residues long. Germline assignment: CDR1 LGHNA and CDR2 YNFKEQ. CDR3 region: CASSQGGTSGGETQYF. DNA of the CDR3: TGTGCCAGCAGCCAAGGAGGGACTAGCGGGGGTGAGACCCAGTACTTC.

The chain employs TRBV11-2 and TRBJ1-5; the D is unclear. The CDR3 is 13 amino acids. Between the trimmed V and J ends, which lost 0 bases and 6 bases, there was a span of 6 bases. Germline V CDR1 and CDR2: SGHAT, FQNNGV. The CDR3 DNA reads as TGTGCCAGCAGCTTAGATCTCGGTCAGCCCCAGCATTTT. The encoded protein is CASSLDLGQPQHF. Based on the CDR3 plus reference TRBV11-2 and TRBJ1-5, the full variable domain is EAGVAQSPRYKIIEKRQSVAFWCNPISGHATLYWYQQILGQGPKLLIQFQNNGVVDDSQLPKDRFSAERLKGVDSTLKIQPAKLEDSAVYLCASSLDLGQPQHFGDGTRLSIL.

The rearrangement links TRBV15 to TRBJ2-7, with 10 bases aligning to TRBD2. There are 16 residues in the CDR3. The J segment lost 5 bases and the V segment lost 0 bases, leaving 7 bases of the junction unmatched. Germline V gene lookup returns CDR1 LNHNV and CDR2 YYDKDF (reference sequence). CDR3 DNA: TGTGCCACCAGCAGAGATAGGGCTAGCGGGGGCCACGAGCAGTACTTC. Translation: CATSRDRASGGHEQYF.

This chain links TRBV29-1 with TRBJ1-2; D uncertain. This CDR3 is 11 amino acids long. Trimming took off 4 bases at V and 7 bases at J, with 10 bases between the two ends. The germline V gene has CDR1 SQVTM and CDR2 ANQGSEA. CDR3 region: CSVGFGSGYTF. In DNA, the CDR3 is TGCAGCGTTGGGTTTGGGAGTGGCTACACCTTC.

The chain carries TRBV10-3 and TRBJ2-5; 12 nucleotides agree with TRBD1. The CDR3 loop spans 14 amino acids. Germline CDR1 reads ENHRY; CDR2 reads SYGVKD. The J segment lost 4 bases and the V segment lost 6 bases, leaving 3 bases of the junction unmatched. Here the CDR3 DNA reads TGTGCCATCAGGGGACAGGGGGCGAGAGAGACCCAGTACTTC. As protein: CAIRGQGARETQYF.

This clone appeared a few times. This sequence joins TRBV5-6 and TRBJ1-1, with D perhaps TRBD1 (5 bases). Germline CDR1 and CDR2: SGHDT and YYEEEE. Trimming removed 3 bases from V and 1 base from J, with 7 bases in between. This CDR3 spans 13 amino acids. CDR3 protein: CASSYTGNTEAFF. The CDR3 region has the DNA TGTGCCAGCAGCTACACAGGGAACACTGAAGCTTTCTTT.

The chain uses TRBV13 and TRBJ2-7, with 7 nucleotides matching TRBD1. The CDR3 runs to 17 residues. CDR1 and CDR2 from the germline V gene are PRHDT and FYEKMQ (reference sequence). The V gene end was trimmed by 0 bases and the J gene end by 2 bases; junction bases not matched to a gene: 10. CDR3 region: CASSLGRGRGLPYEQYF. In DNA form, the CDR3 reads TGTGCCAGCAGCTTAGGCAGGGGCAGGGGGTTACCCTACGAGCAGTACTTC.

The genes are TRBV18 and TRBJ2-1, with 10 nucleotides matching TRBD1. The CDR3 spans 13 residues. Trimming at V came to 5 bases and at J to 10 bases, leaving 5 bases not matched to a gene. Germline V gives CDR1 KGHSH, CDR2 LQKENI. The CDR3 DNA reads as TGTGCCAGCTCAACGGGACAGGGGATGGAGCAGTTCTTC. As protein: CASSTGQGMEQFF.

V usage is TRBV7-9 and J usage is TRBJ1-3, with 7 bases fitting TRBD1. V lost 4 bases, J lost 1 base, and 7 bases stayed unmatched. This CDR3 region has 16 residues. Per germline, CDR1 SEHNR and CDR2 FQNEAQ (reference sequence). The CDR3 loop reads CASSSTGSLSGNTIYF. The CDR3 region has the DNA TGTGCCAGCAGCTCGACAGGGTCACTGTCTGGAAACACCATATATTTT. The full variable domain, with the rest looked up from reference TRBV7-9 and TRBJ1-3, is DTGVSQNPRHKITKRGQNVTFRCDPISEHNRLYWYRQTLGQGPEFLTYFQNEAQLEKSRLLSDRFSAERPKGSFSTLEIQRTEQGDSAMYLCASSSTGSLSGNTIYFGEGSWLTVV.

The chain carries TRBV6-4 and TRBJ2-3; 8 nucleotides match TRBD2. The V gene's germline CDR1 is MRHNA and CDR2 SNTAGT. Trimming at V came to 3 bases and at J to 4 bases, leaving 6 bases not matched to a gene. This CDR3 comprises 15 residues. CDR3 coding DNA: TGTGCCAGCAGTGAGGGGGCGGGAGGTCCAGATACGCAGTATTTT. This translates into CASSEGAGGPDTQYF.

The sample holds one count of this clone. The genes are TRBV7-3 and TRBJ1-1; D may be TRBD1 (6 bases). V was cut by 6 bases and J by 7 bases, with 18 bases left in between. CDR1 and CDR2 (germline): SGHTA, FQGTGA. The CDR3 totals 14 residues. The CDR3 loop reads CASSPGQFFGEAFF. The DNA for the CDR3 is TGTGCCAGCAGTCCTGGACAGTTTTTCGGTGAAGCTTTCTTT.

The rearrangement links TRBV28 to TRBJ1-2; D is perhaps TRBD1 (5 bases). Trimming removed 3 bases from V and 3 bases from J, with 17 bases in between. The CDR3 has 16 residues. Germline lookup yields CDR1 MDHEN and CDR2 SYDVKM. CDR3 coding DNA: TGTGCCAGCAGTTTTAGGGCCCGCAGGGTGGACTATGGCTACACCTTC. It is translated as CASSFRARRVDYGYTF.